The 31 T cell receptor beta chains below all came from one sample that was sequenced in a study of T cell clusters in autoimmune cytopenias. TRB amplification used approximately 0.25 ug of peripheral blood genomic DNA. Multiplex touch-down PCR amplified TRB using TRB-A and TRB-B pools in one tube. Reanalyzing the multiplex PCR reads, TCRdb keeps one entry per CDR3 protein, without DNA. Its listing shows 9,500 or so distinct CDR3 sequences. Sequenced material: peripheral blood. The receptors here all came from a human donor with an autoimmune cytopenia or autoimmune hepatitis (not recorded which).

The genes are TRBV4-1 and TRBJ2-3; checking the TCRdb D call of TRBD1 is not possible without DNA. This CDR3 has 16 amino acids. Per germline, CDR1 MGHRA and CDR2 YSYEKL. The CDR3 here is CASSQEAGPGADTQYF.

The chain recombines TRBV7-9 with TRBJ2-1; TCRdb's assignment of TRBD2 cannot be checked, as there is no DNA. Germline lookup yields CDR1 SEHNR and CDR2 FQNEAQ (reference sequence). This CDR3 is built from 15 residues. CDR3 sequence: CASSSTGTSIDEQFF.

The V gene is TRBV2, the J gene TRBJ2-1; TCRdb selects TRBD1, and the lack of DNA leaves this call unchecked. The CDR3 covers 13 residues. Germline V gives CDR1 SNHLY, CDR2 FYNNEI. The CDR3 here is CASRQGVWNEQFF.

This clonotype is called medium-sized based on its frequency. V gene TRBV29-1 combines with J gene TRBJ2-5; TCRdb reports TRBD2, a call that lacks DNA to check it against. In germline, CDR1 is SQVTM, CDR2 ANQGSEA. The CDR3 runs to 13 residues. The CDR3: CSVEGGSGKTQYF.

This clonotype shows up as medium-sized by frequency. The chain links TRBV15 to TRBJ1-1; TCRdb lists TRBD1, though no DNA is available to test this call. Germline values: CDR1 LNHNV, CDR2 YYDKDF (reference sequence). This CDR3 contains 14 residues. CDR3 in amino acids: CATSTDRSNTEAFF. Full variable domain (outside the CDR3, taken from reference TRBV15 and TRBJ1-1): DAMVIQNPRYQVTQFGKPVTLSCSQTLNHNVMYWYQQKSSQAPKLLFHYYDKDFNNEADTPDNFQSRRPNTSFCFLDIRSPGLGDTAMYLCATSTDRSNTEAFFGQGTRLTVV.

The V gene is TRBV6-5, the J gene TRBJ2-6; the D call of TRBD1 rests on TCRdb alone, since no DNA is present to check it. The CDR3 totals 17 residues. CDR1 is MNHEY, CDR2 SVGAGI, per germline. Here the CDR3 reads CASRTGQGALGANVLTF.

This clonotype registers medium-sized by frequency. This CDR3 reads CSDYRGSYGYTF. The gene calls are TRBV29-1 and TRBJ1-2; the D call from TCRdb, TRBD1, cannot be confirmed without DNA. The CDR3 is made up of 12 amino acids. Per germline, CDR1 SQVTM and CDR2 ANQGSEA.

This clonotype is called medium-sized based on its frequency. The J gene is TRBJ1-2, the V gene TRBV5-5. The CDR3 is made up of 13 amino acids. From germline, CDR1 is SGHKS and CDR2 YYEKEE (reference sequence). The CDR3: CASSSDLNYGYTF.

V gene TRBV14 combines with J gene TRBJ2-1. Germline assignment: CDR1 SGHDN and CDR2 FVKESK. The CDR3 covers 13 residues. Here the CDR3 reads CASIPRLYNEQFF. The variable domain in full, completed from reference TRBV14 and TRBJ2-1, reads EAGVTQFPSHSVIEKGQTVTLRCDPISGHDNLYWYRRVMGKEIKFLLHFVKESKQDESGMPNNRFLAERTGGTYSTLKVQPAELEDSGVYFCASIPRLYNEQFFGPGTRLTVL.

J is TRBJ1-5 and V is TRBV4-3. This CDR3 contains 17 residues. The germline gives CDR1 LGHNA, CDR2 YSLEER. CDR3: CASSQEPWEFSNQPQHF.

The chain is built from TRBV20-1 and TRBJ2-6; absent DNA, TCRdb's TRBD1 call cannot be checked. This CDR3 has 14 amino acids. CDR1 is DFQATT and CDR2 is SNEGSKA in the germline V gene (reference sequence). The CDR3 spells CSAEGGSGANVLTF.

The J gene is TRBJ1-1, the V gene TRBV28. Germline V gene data show CDR1 as MDHEN and CDR2 as SYDVKM. The CDR3 runs 12 residues. CDR3 region: CASSLVGTEAFF.

J is TRBJ2-7 and V is TRBV7-2. This CDR3 region has 12 residues. The germline V gene encodes CDR1 SGHTA and CDR2 FQGNSA. The CDR3: CASSWSRHEQYF. Supplemented by reference TRBV7-2 and TRBJ2-7, the full variable domain reads GAGVSQSPSNKVTEKGKDVELRCDPISGHTALYWYRQSLGQGLEFLIYFQGNSAPDKSGLPSDRFSAERTGGSVSTLTIQRTQQEDSAVYLCASSWSRHEQYFGPGTRLTVT.

The chain links TRBV5-6 to TRBJ2-3; the D call from TCRdb, TRBD1, cannot be confirmed without DNA. This CDR3 spans 15 amino acids. Germline values: CDR1 SGHDT, CDR2 YYEEEE. The CDR3 sequence is CASSLGGDGTDTQYF.

The genes are TRBV10-3 and TRBJ2-3; TCRdb reports TRBD2, a call that lacks DNA to check it against. The CDR3 is 16 residues long. Germline lookup yields CDR1 ENHRY and CDR2 SYGVKD. The CDR3 loop is CAISESGGGSVTIRYF.

The chain employs TRBV12-3 or TRBV12-4 and TRBJ1-6; TCRdb's assignment of TRBD1 cannot be checked, as there is no DNA. This CDR3 comprises 14 residues. CDR3 region: CASSLAAGVSPLHF.

The V call is TRBV11-2, the J call TRBJ2-7; TCRdb's D call of TRBD1 is untestable without DNA. The length of the CDR3 is 13 residues. CDR1 SGHAT and CDR2 FQNNGV come from the germline V gene. The CDR3 is CASSLDRTGEQYF.

The chain carries TRBV6-2 or TRBV6-3 and TRBJ1-1; the TCRdb call, TRBD1, lacks DNA for checking. Germline CDR1 is MNHEY and CDR2 is SVGEGT. The CDR3 loop spans 18 amino acids. The CDR3 is CASSVFIQGAGGNTEAFF.

Considering frequency, this clonotype is large. This chain links TRBV29-1 with TRBJ2-7. Looked up from germline, CDR1 is SQVTM and CDR2 is ANQGSEA. The CDR3 runs 13 residues. The CDR3 region is CSVKGGDTYEQYF.

This clonotype is labeled medium-sized based on frequency. The chain uses TRBV5-4 and TRBJ2-6. The length of the CDR3 is 14 residues. Germline CDR1 and CDR2: SGHNT and YYREEE (reference sequence). The CDR3 sequence: CASTTGSGANVLTF. Together with reference TRBV5-4 and TRBJ2-6, the CDR3 gives the full variable domain: ETGVTQSPTHLIKTRGQQVTLRCSSQSGHNTVSWYQQALGQGPQFIFQYYREEENGRGNFPPRFSGLQFPNYSSELNVNALELDDSALYLCASTTGSGANVLTFGAGSRLTVL.

This chain's CDR3 is CASSIVSGSYTYNEQFF. The rearrangement links TRBV19 to TRBJ2-1; TCRdb picks TRBD2, but there is no DNA to check that call. CDR1 and CDR2 from the germline V gene are LNHDA and SQIVND (reference sequence). The CDR3 length is 17 residues. The complete variable domain, with remaining parts taken from reference TRBV19 and TRBJ2-1, reads DGGITQSPKYLFRKEGQNVTLSCEQNLNHDAMYWYRQDPGQGLRLIYYSQIVNDFQKGDIAEGYSVSREKKESFPLTVTSAQKNPTAFYLCASSIVSGSYTYNEQFFGPGTRLTVL.

The gene calls are TRBV20-1 and TRBJ1-6. CDR3 size: 17 residues. CDR1 is DFQATT, CDR2 SNEGSKA, per germline (reference sequence). CDR3 loop: CSARDSGAPSYNSPLHF.

The chain has TRBV5-4 and TRBJ2-5; TCRdb's D call, TRBD2, is unchecked because there is no DNA. The germline CDR1 and CDR2 sequences are SGHNT and YYREEE (reference sequence). The CDR3 loop spans 16 amino acids. This CDR3 reads CASSARRGTSRETQYF.

This clonotype is classed as medium-sized by frequency. This chain uses TRBV13 with TRBJ2-3; TCRdb names TRBD1, which stays unverified in the absence of DNA. Germline CDR1 and CDR2: PRHDT and FYEKMQ (reference sequence). CDR3 length: 12 residues. CDR3: CASSPPRGTQYF.

The chain recombines TRBV7-2 with TRBJ2-5; there is no DNA to check the TCRdb D call of TRBD2. The CDR3 extends over 14 amino acids. Germline V gives CDR1 SGHTA, CDR2 FQGNSA. CDR3 residues: CASSLASPQETQYF. Combining the CDR3 with reference TRBV7-2 and TRBJ2-5 gives the whole variable domain GAGVSQSPSNKVTEKGKDVELRCDPISGHTALYWYRQSLGQGLEFLIYFQGNSAPDKSGLPSDRFSAERTGGSVSTLTIQRTQQEDSAVYLCASSLASPQETQYFGPGTRLLVL.

V and J are TRBV7-9 and TRBJ2-1; the TCRdb call, TRBD1, lacks DNA for checking. CDR1 SEHNR and CDR2 FQNEAQ come from the germline V gene (reference sequence). The CDR3 consists of 13 residues. This chain's CDR3 is CASSLLGGETQYF. The variable domain in full, completed from reference TRBV7-9 and TRBJ2-1, reads DTGVSQNPRHKITKRGQNVTFRCDPISEHNRLYWYRQTLGQGPEFLTYFQNEAQLEKSRLLSDRFSAERPKGSFSTLEIQRTEQGDSAMYLCASSLLGGETQYFGPGTRLTVL.

Frequency places this clonotype as medium-sized. The gene calls are TRBV18 and TRBJ2-3; TCRdb proposes TRBD2, but this gene call is untestable without DNA. The germline gives CDR1 KGHSH, CDR2 LQKENI. This CDR3 comprises 14 residues. CDR3 loop: CASSPEGGPYTQYF.

CDR3: CASSPAGTPTIHEQFF. The chain uses TRBV12-3 or TRBV12-4 and TRBJ2-1; TCRdb's D call of TRBD2 is untestable without DNA. This CDR3 has 16 residues.

By frequency, this clonotype is medium-sized. The chain has TRBV6-2 or TRBV6-3 and TRBJ2-3; there is no DNA to check the TCRdb D call of TRBD1. This CDR3 has 15 residues. Per germline, CDR1 MNHEY and CDR2 SVGEGT. The CDR3 sequence is CASSYTGPQGDTQYF.

This clonotype is medium-sized by frequency. The chain couples TRBV29-1 to TRBJ1-2; lacking DNA, the TRBD1 call made by TCRdb goes unchecked. The CDR3 spans 15 residues. Germline CDR1 SQVTM, CDR2 ANQGSEA. CDR3 sequence reads: CSTERGDRGLYGYTF.

This clonotype is called medium-sized (0.01 to 0.1%) based on its frequency. This chain connects TRBV6-5 to TRBJ2-3. The CDR3 totals 16 residues. Per the germline V gene, CDR1 is MNHEY and CDR2 is SVGAGI. Here the CDR3 reads CASSYSSGSSTDTQYF.